The rows below give T cell receptor beta chains drawn from one sample of a study of blood T cell repertoires in COVID-19. Sequencing was performed with immunoSEQ multiplex PCR; in TCRdb, only in-frame clones are kept and a portion is missing. The sample has 90,000 to 120,000 clones, about 89% seen once; the top ten hold approximately 5%. Input material: peripheral blood. The origin of the receptors is a man between 35 and 55 years old with active or convalescent COVID-19. Each CDR3 is given with its conserved first and last residue. D genes are given only for firm matches. Clone size, where shown, is once, few, many, or a class for clones that have expanded.

>TRBD2|TRBJ2-2|-|TRBV7-8
TGTGCCAGCAGCGCTGGAGGCCCGGGAGGGTACACCGGGGAGCTGTTTTTT
CASSAGGPGGYTGELFF
>TRBD2|TRBJ2-7|-|TRBV4-1
TGCGCCAGCAGCCGCACTAGGTCTAGCGGGAGCTACGAGCAGTACTTC
CASSRTRSSGSYEQYF
>-|TRBJ2-3|-|TRBV28
TGTGCCAGCGGGCGAGATACGCAGTATTTT
CASGRDTQYF
>TRBD2|TRBJ2-1|-|TRBV6-5
TGTGCCAGCCATACTAGCGGCTACAATGAGCAGTTCTTC
CASHTSGYNEQFF
>-|TRBJ2-7|-|TRBV5-1
TGCGCCAGCAGCTTGTCCCCTAGCGAAGGGAAGTACTTC
CASSLSPSEGKYF
>TRBD1|TRBJ1-1|-|TRBV9
TGTGCCAGCAGCGTGGGACAGGGTTTGAACACTGAAGCTTTCTTT
CASSVGQGLNTEAFF
>TRBD1|TRBJ1-2|-|TRBV10-3
TGTGCCATCAGTGAGCGGGGACAGGTCTATGGCTACACCTTC
CAISERGQVYGYTF
>TRBD1|TRBJ2-1|-|TRBV7-6
TGTGCCAGCAGCCCCTACTCCGGGACAGGGGGCCGCAATGAGCAGTTCTTC
CASSPYSGTGGRNEQFF
>-|TRBJ2-2|-|TRBV7-9
TGTGCCAGCAGCTTTGGAGCCGTTGGGGGGGAGCTGTTTTTT
CASSFGAVGGELFF
>TRBD2|TRBJ2-1|-|TRBV27
TGTGCCAGCAGGTCTAGCGGGAGCTCCTACAATGAGCAGTTCTTC
CASRSSGSSYNEQFF
>-|TRBJ1-4|-|TRBV5-1
TGCGCCAGCAGCTTACAGTCTAATGAAAAACTGTTTTTT
CASSLQSNEKLFF
>-|TRBJ1-2|-|TRBV7-3
TGTGCCAGCAGCCCCGACGGAGCTAACTATGGCTACACCTTC
CASSPDGANYGYTF
>-|TRBJ1-1|-|TRBV5-4
TGTGCCAGCAGCGACAGGAGCGGCGGGAACACTGAAGCTTTCTTT
CASSDRSGGNTEAFF
>TRBD2|TRBJ2-7|-|TRBV5-6
TGTGCCAGCCAGGCAAGTCGACTAGCGGAAGTCTCCTACGAGCAGTACTTC
CASQASRLAEVSYEQYF
>-|TRBJ1-4|-|TRBV3-1/TRBV3-2
TGTGCCAGCAGCAACACAGGGTTTGGGGGTGAAAAACTGTTTTTT
CASSNTGFGGEKLFF
>-|TRBJ1-4|-|TRBV5-8
TGTGCCAGCAGCTTGGATTTTAGTCAGAGGGAACTGTTTTTT
CASSLDFSQRELFF
>-|TRBJ2-2|-|TRBV19
TGTGCCAGTAGTATTTGGGGGCGAGGCACCGGGGAGCTGTTTTTT
CASSIWGRGTGELFF
>TRBD1|TRBJ2-2|-|TRBV6-4
TGTGCCAGCAGCCGGGACAGCAACACCGGGGAGCTGTTTTTT
CASSRDSNTGELFF
>-|TRBJ2-1|-|TRBV21-1
TGTGCCAGCAGCAAAGACTCAAACCGATACTACAATGAGCAGTTCTTC
CASSKDSNRYYNEQFF
>TRBD1|TRBJ1-4|-|TRBV2
TGTGCCAGCACACAGGGGTGGGCTAATGAAAAACTGTTTTTT
CASTQGWANEKLFF
>-|TRBJ2-7|-|TRBV3-1/TRBV3-2
TGTGCCAGCAGCCAAGTGGAGGGCCACGAGCAGTACTTC
CASSQVEGHEQYF
>TRBD1|TRBJ1-2|-|TRBV30
TGTGCCTATACGAAGGGACAGGGAGTGGGTTTTTATGGCTACACCTTC
CAYTKGQGVGFYGYTF
>TRBD1|TRBJ2-7|-|TRBV5-4
TGTGCCAGCAGCCCCGGGGGACAGGGTACGGGGCAGTACTTC
CASSPGGQGTGQYF
>TRBD1|TRBJ2-5|-|TRBV7-3
TGTGCCAGCAGCCGGACAGGGGGCGGAGAGACCCAGTACTTC
CASSRTGGGETQYF
>-|TRBJ2-3|-|TRBV3-1/TRBV3-2
TGTGCCAGCAGCCAGGCTGGACGGGGGTCCTTCACAGATACGCAGTATTTT
CASSQAGRGSFTDTQYF
>TRBD2|TRBJ2-1|-|TRBV7-9
TGTGCCAGCAGCTTAGCTTTTGGACTAGCGGGGAATGAGCAGTTCTTC
CASSLAFGLAGNEQFF
>TRBD1|TRBJ1-2|-|TRBV19
TGTGCCAGCCTACAGGGGGGAAGGGCTGCCTTC
CASLQGGRAAF
>TRBD1|TRBJ2-7|-|TRBV28
TGTGCCAGCAGAACCCCGCCGGGACAGGGTTTTGAGCAGTACTTC
CASRTPPGQGFEQYF
>TRBD2|TRBJ2-5|-|TRBV7-3
TGTGCCAGCAGCTTGGGAGGGATAGAGACCCAGTACTTC
CASSLGGIETQYF
>-|TRBJ1-5|-|TRBV30
TGTGCCTGGAGCCTGGGGGGAGGCAATCAGCCCCAGCATTTT
CAWSLGGGNQPQHF
>TRBD1|TRBJ2-7|-|TRBV12-3/TRBV12-4
TGTGCCAGCAGCCCCAGGGGGTCCTACGAGCAGTACTTC
CASSPRGSYEQYF
>-|TRBJ1-1|-|TRBV7-9
TGTGCCAGCAGCTTAGCGCAGGGGTGGCCTGAAGCTTTCTTT
CASSLAQGWPEAFF
>-|TRBJ2-2|-|TRBV6-6
TGTGCCAGCACCGGACACCAGAACACCGGGGAGCTGTTTTTT
CASTGHQNTGELFF
>-|TRBJ1-6|few|TRBV7-2
TGTGCCAGCAGCCTAAACGTGGGGAGAAATAATTCACCCCTCCACTTT
CASSLNVGRNNSPLHF
>TRBD2|TRBJ2-3|-|TRBV7-6
TGTGCCAGCAGCCCAGGACTAGCGGGGAGCTCCCCTACGCAGTATTTT
CASSPGLAGSSPTQYF
>-|TRBJ2-2|few|TRBV15
TGTGCCACCAGACTAATCGCCAAGGAGAACACCGGGGAGCTGTTTTTT
CATRLIAKENTGELFF
>-|TRBJ1-5|-|TRBV4-1
TGCGCCAGCAGCCGAACGGGACAAGGCAATCAGCCCCAGCATTTT
CASSRTGQGNQPQHF
>-|TRBJ2-3|-|TRBV5-4
TGTGCCAGCAGCCAACAGGTCCCAGATACGCAGTATTTT
CASSQQVPDTQYF
>-|TRBJ1-5|-|TRBV2
TGTGCCAGCAGTGAATTGGCAAATCTCAATCAGCCCCAGCATTTT
CASSELANLNQPQHF
>TRBD1|TRBJ1-2|-|TRBV6-5
TGTGCCAGCAGTTTCGACAGGGGCGGGACGGGCTACACCTTC
CASSFDRGGTGYTF
>-|TRBJ1-6|-|TRBV4-3
TGCGCCAGCAGCCAAGATTACAGGGCCGCGAATAATTCACCCCTCCACTTT
CASSQDYRAANNSPLHF
>TRBD2|TRBJ2-7|-|TRBV28
TGTGCCAGCAGTTTACAAACTAGCGGGAGCTCCTACGAGCAGTACTTC
CASSLQTSGSSYEQYF
>TRBD2|TRBJ2-7|once|TRBV11-2
TGTGCCAGCAGCTGGGGGACTAGCGGGAGCGAGCAGTACTTC
CASSWGTSGSEQYF
>-|TRBJ1-5|-|TRBV6-4
TGTGCCAGCTCACTGAACGGGGGTAATCAGCCCCAGCATTTT
CASSLNGGNQPQHF
>-|TRBJ2-1|-|TRBV19
TGTGCCAGTAGGTGGGGCTACGGCTCCTACAATGAGCAGTTCTTC
CASRWGYGSYNEQFF
>TRBD2|TRBJ2-7|-|TRBV28
TGTGCCAGCAGTCACGGACTAGTTGGGTACGAGCAGTACTTC
CASSHGLVGYEQYF
>TRBD2|TRBJ2-7|once|TRBV7-6
TGTGCCAGCAGCCCGTCAACTAGCGGGAGCTCCTACGAGCAGTACTTC
CASSPSTSGSSYEQYF
>TRBD1|TRBJ1-4|-|TRBV28
TGTGCCAGCAGGACAGGGCTTCTCCGAGAAAAACTGTTTTTT
CASRTGLLREKLFF
>-|TRBJ1-1|once|TRBV10-2
TGCGCCAGCAAGGAGCGGTCGGGGGGCACTGAAGCTTTCTTT
CASKERSGGTEAFF
>-|TRBJ1-4|-|TRBV12-3/TRBV12-4
TGTGCCAGCAGTTTGTGGGGGGATGAAAAACTGTTTTTT
CASSLWGDEKLFF